Below, one T cell receptor (beta chain) is given with its context. The data originate from a study of shared T cell receptors in the human thymus. Sequenced by immunoSEQ multiplex PCR; TCRdb stores in-frame clones only, minus some. The top ten clones hold approximately 0.035% of a sample with around 68,000 clones, 90% to 95% of them seen once. V gave up 5 bases and J gave up 0 bases, with 16 bases separating them. This CDR3 contains 16 residues. From germline, CDR1 is SGHTA and CDR2 FQGTGA. The receptor was derived from a human donor. The sample was thymocytes. V is TRBV7-3 and J is TRBJ1-1; D unresolved. In DNA, the CDR3 is TGTGCCAGCAGCCCATTCCCAAAACTGGTGAACACTGAAGCTTTCTTT. Translation gives CASSPFPKLVNTEAFF. The complete variable domain, with remaining parts taken from reference TRBV7-3 and TRBJ1-1, reads GAGVSQTPSNKVTEKGKYVELRCDPISGHTALYWYRQSLGQGPEFLIYFQGTGAADDSGLPNDRFFAVRPEGSVSTLKIQRTERGDSAVYLCASSPFPKLVNTEAFFGQGTRLTVV.